This T cell receptor (beta chain) was captured by sequencing in a study of identical twins. Study-level results: Fewer insertions were carried by abundant cord blood beta clonotypes, but none was seen in memory repertoires.

About this clonotype: Its antigen is as yet unknown.

TCRdb used MiXCR to reprocess the 5' RACE reads, holding one entry per CDR3 protein. Among 250,000 or so distinct CDR3 sequences listed, 7.5% were seen once. CDR1 is MDHEN and CDR2 is SYDVKM in the germline V gene. The CDR3 contains 15 residues. V was trimmed by 6 bases and J by 0 bases, leaving 12 bases between them. These sequences were also reported in another study, on yellow fever vaccine responses in identical twins.

V gene TRBV28 combines with J gene TRBJ1-5; D perhaps matches TRBD1 (5 bases). The sequence was obtained from a woman between 18 and 29 years old in good health. Sample: CD8+ T cells sorted from blood. CDR3 sequence reads: CASRMRGDSNQPQHF. The CDR3 DNA reads TGTGCCAGCAGAATGAGAGGGGATAGCAATCAGCCCCAGCATTTT.